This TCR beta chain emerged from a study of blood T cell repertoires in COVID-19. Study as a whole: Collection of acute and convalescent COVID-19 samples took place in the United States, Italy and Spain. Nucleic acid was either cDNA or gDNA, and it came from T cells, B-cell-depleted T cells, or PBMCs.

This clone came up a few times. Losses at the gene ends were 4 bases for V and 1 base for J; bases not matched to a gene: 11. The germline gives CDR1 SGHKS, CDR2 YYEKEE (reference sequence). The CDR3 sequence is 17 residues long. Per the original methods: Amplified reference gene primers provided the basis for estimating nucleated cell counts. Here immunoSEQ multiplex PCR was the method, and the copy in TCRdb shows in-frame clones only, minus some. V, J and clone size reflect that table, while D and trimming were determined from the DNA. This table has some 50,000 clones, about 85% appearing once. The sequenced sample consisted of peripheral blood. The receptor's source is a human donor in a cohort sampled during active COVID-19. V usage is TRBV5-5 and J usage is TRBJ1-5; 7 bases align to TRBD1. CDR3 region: CASSERRDSLSNQPQHF. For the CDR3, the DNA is TGTGCCAGCAGCGAACGCCGGGACAGCCTGAGCAATCAGCCCCAGCATTTT. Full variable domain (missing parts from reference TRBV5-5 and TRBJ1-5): DAGVTQSPTHLIKTRGQQVTLRCSPISGHKSVSWYQQVLGQGPQFIFQYYEKEERGRGNFPDRFSARQFPNYSSELNVNALLLGDSALYLCASSERRDSLSNQPQHFGDGTRLSIL.